These T cell receptor beta chains were read from a single sample in a study of CD8+CD57+ T cells in acquired aplastic anemia. TCRdb re-called the reads through MiXCR, storing one row per CDR3 protein. The sample holds 300,000 or so distinct CDR3 sequences; around 60% are singletons and the top ten take approximately 8.2%. What was sequenced was sorted CD4+, CD8+, or CD8+CD57+ T cells (not recorded which) from PBMCs. Receptor source: a human donor with severe aplastic anemia or a healthy control (not recorded which). Each CDR3 is given with its conserved first and last residue. Each record gives: CDR3 protein, clone size, V gene, J gene. Expanded clones are given a class, and other clones once, few, many or no size at all.

CDR3 protein: CASSPTLGSGSGNTF; clone size: -; V gene: TRBV7-3; J gene: TRBJ1-2
CDR3 protein: CATSKRDRERFF; clone size: -; V gene: TRBV15; J gene: TRBJ2-1
CDR3 protein: CSAGGGIQETQYF; clone size: -; V gene: TRBV20-1; J gene: TRBJ2-5
CDR3 protein: CASGGTDQETQYF; clone size: -; V gene: TRBV5-5; J gene: TRBJ2-5
CDR3 protein: CAGPGQGVGWDEKLFF; clone size: -; V gene: TRBV10-1; J gene: TRBJ1-4
CDR3 protein: CASTRRRDGYTF; clone size: many; V gene: TRBV12-3/TRBV12-4; J gene: TRBJ1-2
CDR3 protein: CASSRNSGGIPDTQYF; clone size: -; V gene: TRBV5-1; J gene: TRBJ2-3
CDR3 protein: CSAKTESYGQYF; clone size: -; V gene: TRBV29-1; J gene: TRBJ2-7
CDR3 protein: CSSSNQGHQPQHF; clone size: -; V gene: TRBV19; J gene: TRBJ1-5
CDR3 protein: CTSTSNRLYGYTF; clone size: -; V gene: TRBV5-1; J gene: TRBJ1-2
CDR3 protein: CASSEGLLVYEQYF; clone size: few; V gene: TRBV2; J gene: TRBJ2-7
CDR3 protein: CASSYATGVWETQYF; clone size: -; V gene: TRBV5-1; J gene: TRBJ2-5
CDR3 protein: CASSQDMPGIYGYIF; clone size: -; V gene: TRBV5-1; J gene: TRBJ1-2
CDR3 protein: CATSRDQGKAFF; clone size: -; V gene: TRBV15; J gene: TRBJ1-1
CDR3 protein: CASSLRYPYTQYF; clone size: many; V gene: TRBV14; J gene: TRBJ2-3
CDR3 protein: CASSLGTGDSAFF; clone size: many; V gene: TRBV5-8; J gene: TRBJ1-1
CDR3 protein: CAISGDRANTEAFF; clone size: -; V gene: TRBV10-3; J gene: TRBJ1-1
CDR3 protein: CASRMLGVNGYGYTF; clone size: many; V gene: TRBV6-5; J gene: TRBJ1-2
CDR3 protein: CSPGGPAGPEQFF; clone size: many; V gene: TRBV20-1; J gene: TRBJ2-1
CDR3 protein: CASGFQETQYF; clone size: -; V gene: TRBV9; J gene: TRBJ2-5
CDR3 protein: CASSQPDSYTEAFF; clone size: many; V gene: TRBV4-2; J gene: TRBJ1-1
CDR3 protein: CASSRTPYQETQYF; clone size: -; V gene: TRBV27; J gene: TRBJ2-5
CDR3 protein: CATSSSPRDADTQYF; clone size: -; V gene: TRBV15; J gene: TRBJ2-3
CDR3 protein: CASSSWERVSQPQHF; clone size: many; V gene: TRBV28; J gene: TRBJ1-5
CDR3 protein: CATSDRSGGGDGYTF; clone size: -; V gene: TRBV24-1; J gene: TRBJ1-2
CDR3 protein: CASSERAGNQPQHF; clone size: -; V gene: TRBV2; J gene: TRBJ1-5
CDR3 protein: CARSESAGWDTEAFF; clone size: -; V gene: TRBV19; J gene: TRBJ1-1
CDR3 protein: CSVDGQNTEAFF; clone size: -; V gene: TRBV29-1; J gene: TRBJ1-1
CDR3 protein: CASRRQGALVETQYF; clone size: -; V gene: TRBV7-2; J gene: TRBJ2-5
CDR3 protein: CASSVQEQYF; clone size: -; V gene: TRBV7-8; J gene: TRBJ2-7
CDR3 protein: CATAQDSDTQYF; clone size: few; V gene: TRBV10-3; J gene: TRBJ2-3
CDR3 protein: CASSSVYNEQFF; clone size: once; V gene: TRBV7-8; J gene: TRBJ2-1
CDR3 protein: CASSKMDRNTGELFF; clone size: -; V gene: TRBV25-1; J gene: TRBJ2-2
CDR3 protein: CDRSFDQGNQPQHF; clone size: -; V gene: TRBV7-9; J gene: TRBJ1-5
CDR3 protein: CSARDRRSDEQFF; clone size: -; V gene: TRBV20-1; J gene: TRBJ2-1
CDR3 protein: CASSYIWGTANTGELFF; clone size: many; V gene: TRBV6-5; J gene: TRBJ2-2
CDR3 protein: CASSVRLAGRTDTQYF; clone size: -; V gene: TRBV2; J gene: TRBJ2-3
CDR3 protein: CASSLGTTGGHYNEQFF; clone size: once; V gene: TRBV7-2; J gene: TRBJ2-1
CDR3 protein: CASSWDRVLNSPLHF; clone size: -; V gene: TRBV7-6; J gene: TRBJ1-6
CDR3 protein: CASSSRQENTGELFF; clone size: -; V gene: TRBV10-1; J gene: TRBJ2-2
CDR3 protein: CASRSLLTGLRTEAFF; clone size: many; V gene: TRBV12-3/TRBV12-4; J gene: TRBJ1-1
CDR3 protein: CSARGQGWVAFF; clone size: -; V gene: TRBV20-1; J gene: TRBJ1-1
CDR3 protein: CASSLGVRGAEAFF; clone size: -; V gene: TRBV5-1; J gene: TRBJ1-1
CDR3 protein: CASKTGPNTGELFF; clone size: -; V gene: TRBV19; J gene: TRBJ2-2
CDR3 protein: CASSYPGLGDEKLFF; clone size: -; V gene: TRBV2; J gene: TRBJ1-4
CDR3 protein: CASSRLAGGLAYNEQFF; clone size: many; V gene: TRBV6-6; J gene: TRBJ2-1
CDR3 protein: CASTYGGAGELLSPLHF; clone size: -; V gene: TRBV7-8; J gene: TRBJ1-6
CDR3 protein: CASSVVDRFAGYTF; clone size: -; V gene: TRBV9; J gene: TRBJ1-2
CDR3 protein: CASSLAQEGETQYF; clone size: many; V gene: TRBV5-1; J gene: TRBJ2-5
CDR3 protein: CASKDRDRYIHYNSPLHF; clone size: many; V gene: TRBV6-4; J gene: TRBJ1-6
CDR3 protein: CASSIGTGTNTEAFF; clone size: -; V gene: TRBV19; J gene: TRBJ1-1
CDR3 protein: CSAWQGNSNQPQHF; clone size: -; V gene: TRBV20-1; J gene: TRBJ1-5
CDR3 protein: CASSLALTTMGYGYTF; clone size: -; V gene: TRBV12-3/TRBV12-4; J gene: TRBJ1-2
CDR3 protein: CSGIAGGILSTDTQYF; clone size: -; V gene: TRBV20-1; J gene: TRBJ2-3
CDR3 protein: CASSSRQGLAYEQYF; clone size: many; V gene: TRBV7-2; J gene: TRBJ2-7
CDR3 protein: CAISERGRSTEAFF; clone size: once; V gene: TRBV10-3; J gene: TRBJ1-1
CDR3 protein: CASSLARDKDSPLHF; clone size: -; V gene: TRBV7-2; J gene: TRBJ1-6
CDR3 protein: CAISDQGASSYNEQFF; clone size: -; V gene: TRBV10-3; J gene: TRBJ2-1